The 9 T cell receptor beta chains below come from one sample, sequenced in a study of T-cell memory formation after mild COVID-19. TCRdb reanalysed the 5' RACE reads using MiXCR and keeps one entry per CDR3 protein. The table shows 300,000 to 350,000 distinct CDR3 sequences, with over 10% occurring only once. Sequencing used PBMCs or a T cell subset sorted from them (not recorded which). The receptors were sampled from a man younger than 30 who had mild COVID-19 (a few samples of this study predate the infection). Cell type and time point are not known.

This clonotype was found a few times. This chain uses TRBV10-3 with TRBJ1-5; TRBD1 matches at 7 bases. Trimming removed 2 bases from V and 5 bases from J; junction bases left unmatched: 0. The CDR3 runs 13 residues. Germline values: CDR1 ENHRY, CDR2 SYGVKD. CDR3 in amino acids: CAISEDRDQPQHF. The CDR3 bases are TGTGCCATCAGTGAGGACAGGGATCAGCCCCAGCATTTT.

This clonotype was detected only a few times. V and J are TRBV4-1 and TRBJ1-4; 7 nucleotides align to TRBD1. The CDR3 runs to 15 residues. V was clipped by 4 bases and J by 8 bases; unmatched bases: 10. Germline values: CDR1 MGHRA, CDR2 YSYEKL. CDR3 DNA: TGCGCCAGCAGCCCACTACAGGGGTTCGGGGAAAAACTGTTTTTT. Translation gives CASSPLQGFGEKLFF.

This clonotype has only a few counts. The gene calls are TRBV7-9 and TRBJ2-5, with D possibly being TRBD2 (6 bases). The germline gives CDR1 SEHNR, CDR2 FQNEAQ (reference sequence). The CDR3 sequence is 14 residues long. Trimming pared 3 bases from V and 4 bases from J, leaving 12 bases between. The chain's CDR3 is CASSLGGFPETQYF. The CDR3 bases are TGTGCCAGCAGCTTGGGGGGATTCCCAGAGACCCAGTACTTC. Full variable domain (missing parts from reference TRBV7-9 and TRBJ2-5): DTGVSQNPRHKITKRGQNVTFRCDPISEHNRLYWYRQTLGQGPEFLTYFQNEAQLEKSRLLSDRFSAERPKGSFSTLEIQRTEQGDSAMYLCASSLGGFPETQYFGPGTRLLVL.

The rearrangement links TRBV29-1 to TRBJ2-3, with D possibly being TRBD1 (6 bases). Germline assignment: CDR1 SQVTM and CDR2 ANQGSEA. V was clipped by 4 bases and J by 0 bases, with 14 bases between them. The CDR3 runs 15 residues. This CDR3 reads CSVGTGTTSTDTQYF. The CDR3 DNA reads as TGCAGCGTTGGGACCGGGACAACTAGCACAGATACGCAGTATTTT.

This chain connects TRBV4-3 to TRBJ2-1; TRBD2 matches 7 bases. The germline V gene has CDR1 LGHNA and CDR2 YSLEER. J was trimmed by 1 base and V by 2 bases; bases with no gene match: 5. The CDR3 is made up of 16 amino acids. This chain's CDR3 is CASSQSSGGSYNEQFF. In DNA form, the CDR3 reads TGCGCCAGCAGCCAATCCTCCGGGGGGTCCTACAATGAGCAGTTCTTC.

This sequence joins TRBV9 and TRBJ2-7; 11 positions agree with TRBD2. The CDR3 runs 16 residues. Trimming removed 4 bases from V and 1 base from J; junction bases left unmatched: 7. Per germline, CDR1 SGDLS and CDR2 YYNGEE. The CDR3 nucleotides are TGTGCCAGCAGCCCCCAGGGACTAGCGGTTTCCTACGAGCAGTACTTC. This encodes CASSPQGLAVSYEQYF.

V and J are TRBV27 and TRBJ2-1; 7 bases are shared with TRBD2. The germline CDR1 and CDR2 sequences are MNHEY and SMNVEV (reference sequence). Germline trimming cut 6 bases from V and 4 bases from J; bases unmatched to any gene: 9. The CDR3 runs 15 residues. CDR3 sequence: CASRPQRGGYNEQFF. DNA for the CDR3: TGTGCCAGCAGGCCTCAGCGGGGAGGTTACAATGAGCAGTTCTTC.

This clonotype was recorded many times. V usage is TRBV6-2 or TRBV6-3 and J usage is TRBJ2-5; 12 nucleotides align to TRBD2. J was trimmed by 1 base and V by 4 bases; bases with no gene match: 10. Germline lookup yields CDR1 MNHEY and CDR2 SVGEGT. This CDR3 contains 18 residues. This CDR3 is CASSSHTGLAGLQETQYF. Written as DNA, the CDR3 is TGTGCCAGCAGTTCTCACACGGGACTAGCGGGTCTCCAAGAGACCCAGTACTTC.

This chain's CDR3 is CASSPDREEQFF. In DNA, the CDR3 is TGTGCCAGCAGTCCGGACAGGGAGGAGCAGTTCTTC. V is TRBV12-3 or TRBV12-4 and J is TRBJ2-1; 8 bases are a match to TRBD1. This CDR3 contains 12 residues. V lost 5 bases and J lost 10; bases outside the gene matches: 4.